This TCR beta chain comes out of a study of cytomegalovirus exposure and HLA in healthy donors. Donors came from a validation cohort of approximately 110 subjects, distinct from the first 666-subject cohort. Notes on this clone: Its antigen is as yet unknown.

J was trimmed by 5 bases and V by 1 base; bases with no gene match: 12. In germline, CDR1 is SGHNT, CDR2 YENEEA. CDR3 length: 17 amino acids. Generated by immunoSEQ multiplex PCR, the TCRdb table keeps only in-frame clones and is missing some. The sample contains approximately 280,000 clones, 65% to 90% of which appear only once. Study results and caveats: Many donors carried some public TCRs, although rarity characterized most TCR sequences. Overall, under 200 TCR beta chains were annotated as cytomegalovirus-associated.

The TCR comes from a woman between 18 and 29 years old in good health and CMV-seronegative. The gene calls are TRBV11-3 and TRBJ2-5, with 8 bases aligning to TRBD2. The sequenced sample consisted of PBMCs. This chain's CDR3 is CASSLGQRGSPGETQYF. The CDR3 nucleotides read TGTGCCAGCAGCTTAGGGCAGCGGGGGTCCCCCGGGGAGACCCAGTACTTC.